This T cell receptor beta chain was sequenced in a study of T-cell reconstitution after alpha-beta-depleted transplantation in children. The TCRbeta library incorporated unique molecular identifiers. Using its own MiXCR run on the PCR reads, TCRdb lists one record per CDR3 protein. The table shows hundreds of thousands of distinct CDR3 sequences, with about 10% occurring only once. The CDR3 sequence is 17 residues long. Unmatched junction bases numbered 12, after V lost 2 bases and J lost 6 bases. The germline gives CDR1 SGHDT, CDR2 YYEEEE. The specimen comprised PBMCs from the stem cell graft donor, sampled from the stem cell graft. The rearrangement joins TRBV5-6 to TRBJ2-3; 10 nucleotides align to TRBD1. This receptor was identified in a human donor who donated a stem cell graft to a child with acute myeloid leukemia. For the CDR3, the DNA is TGTGCCAGCAGCTTCGTCGACAGGGGGCCGACTATGGATACGCAGTATTTT. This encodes CASSFVDRGPTMDTQYF.